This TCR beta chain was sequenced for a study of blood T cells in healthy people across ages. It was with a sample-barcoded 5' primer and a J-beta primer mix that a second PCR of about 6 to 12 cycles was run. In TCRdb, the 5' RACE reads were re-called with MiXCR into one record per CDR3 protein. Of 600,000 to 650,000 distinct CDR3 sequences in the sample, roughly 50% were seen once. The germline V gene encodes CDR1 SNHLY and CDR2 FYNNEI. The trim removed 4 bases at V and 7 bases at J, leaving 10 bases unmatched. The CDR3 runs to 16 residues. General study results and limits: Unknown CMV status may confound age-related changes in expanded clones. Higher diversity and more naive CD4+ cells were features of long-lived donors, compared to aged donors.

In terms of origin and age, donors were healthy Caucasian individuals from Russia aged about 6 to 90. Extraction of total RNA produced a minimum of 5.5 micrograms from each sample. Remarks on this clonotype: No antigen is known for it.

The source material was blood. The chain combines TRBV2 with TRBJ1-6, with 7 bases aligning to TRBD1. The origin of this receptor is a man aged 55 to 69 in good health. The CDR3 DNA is TGTGCCAGCAGTGTCCTTAGACAGGGTACCAATTCACCCCTCCACTTT. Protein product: CASSVLRQGTNSPLHF.